The 18 T cell receptor beta chains below come from one sample, sequenced in a study of Graves' ophthalmopathy and Graves' hyperthyroidism. RNA transcripts served as template for amplifying TCR beta CDR3 sequences. An opening RT-PCR round employed HTBI primers and preceded a second-round multiplex PCR. TCRdb passed the multiplex PCR reads through MiXCR, listing each CDR3 protein once. The repertoire holds 400,000 to 450,000 distinct CDR3 sequences, over 20% seen once, with approximately 3.2% in the top ten. Sequencing used peripheral blood. Receptors were obtained from a young woman with stable Graves' hyperthyroidism.

The chain links TRBV27 to TRBJ1-1; maybe TRBD1 (5 bases). This CDR3 region has 11 residues. V was clipped by 7 bases and J by 7 bases, with 10 bases between them. Germline CDR1 is MNHEY and CDR2 is SMNVEV (reference sequence). The CDR3 region is CASIRGDEAFF. In DNA, the CDR3 is TGTGCCAGCATTCGAGGGGATGAAGCTTTCTTT.

There are a few counts of this clonotype. The genes are TRBV20-1 and TRBJ2-2; D may be TRBD1 (5 bases). The V and J ends lost 2 bases and 4 bases respectively, with 8 bases between them. Germline-derived CDR1 and CDR2 are DFQATT and SNEGSKA (reference sequence). The CDR3 length is 13 residues. As DNA, the CDR3 is TGCAGTGCTAGAATCAGGGCCACCGGGGAGCTGTTTTTT. This codes for CSARIRATGELFF.

In this sample, this clonotype turned up many times. The V gene is TRBV29-1, the J gene TRBJ2-2, with 14 bases that match TRBD2. CDR1 SQVTM and CDR2 ANQGSEA come from the germline V gene. Trimming took 1 base from V and 4 from J; bases not matched to a gene: 8. This CDR3 has 18 amino acids. DNA of the CDR3: TGCAGCGTTGAAGGACTAGCGGGAGGGCCGAGGAGCACCGGGGAGCTGTTTTTT. Its translation: CSVEGLAGGPRSTGELFF.

This clonotype was seen ten or more times. The rearrangement uses TRBV15 and TRBJ1-1, with D perhaps TRBD1 (5 bases). CDR1 is LNHNV and CDR2 is YYDKDF in the germline V gene (reference sequence). The germline V and J ends were trimmed by 5 bases and 1 base, with 8 bases remaining between them. The CDR3 length is 13 residues. CDR3 DNA: TGTGCCACCAGCTGGGGCCAGAACACTGAAGCTTTCTTT. It codes for CATSWGQNTEAFF.

This clonotype was picked up many times. The CDR3 DNA reads as TGTGCCAGCGGTCCCGGGACCGCGGGCGGCGAGCTGTTTTTT. Translating gives CASGPGTAGGELFF. The chain has TRBV25-1 and TRBJ2-2; D may be TRBD1 or TRBD2 (5 bases each). Looked up from germline, CDR1 is MGHDK and CDR2 is SYGVNS. This CDR3 spans 14 amino acids. Trimming took 8 bases from V and 11 from J, leaving 21 bases between them.

The table lists this clonotype with many counts. This chain connects TRBV12-3 or TRBV12-4 to TRBJ1-1; D gene uncertain. V was cut by 1 base and J by 8 bases, with 14 bases left in between. This CDR3 region has 14 residues. The CDR3 protein is CASSLVTVTDEAFF. For the CDR3, the DNA is TGTGCCAGCAGTTTAGTAACTGTGACCGACGAAGCTTTCTTT.

This clonotype was seen ten or more times. V is TRBV29-1 and J is TRBJ1-1; D ambiguous. CDR3 size: 11 residues. From germline, CDR1 is SQVTM and CDR2 ANQGSEA. Trimming took 4 bases from V and 2 from J, leaving 5 bases between them. CDR3 bases: TGCAGCGTTGGTTCCAACACTGAAGCTTTCTTT. Translated, it gives CSVGSNTEAFF.

V gene TRBV7-8 combines with J gene TRBJ2-3, with D perhaps TRBD2 (6 bases). From germline, CDR1 is SGHVS and CDR2 FQNEAQ. Deletions cut 1 base from V and 6 bases from J, with 17 bases between. The CDR3 length is 16 residues. The CDR3 nucleotides read TGTGCCAGCAGCTTAGAGACTGACGGGAGTCCGGATACGCAGTATTTT. Its protein product is CASSLETDGSPDTQYF.

The chain is built from TRBV6-2 or TRBV6-3 and TRBJ1-1; D might be TRBD1 (6 bases). V was cut by 6 bases and J by 4 bases, with 18 bases left in between. This CDR3 spans 15 amino acids. Germline CDR1 reads MNHEY; CDR2 reads SVGEGT. CDR3 sequence (DNA): TGTGCCAGCAGAGTTACAGGGTTGAAAGGCACTGAAGCTTTCTTT. The encoded protein is CASRVTGLKGTEAFF.

This clonotype has more than one count but fewer than ten. The chain is built from TRBV27 and TRBJ2-7; weak D call: TRBD2 (6 bases). V was pared by 2 bases and J by 9 bases, with 14 bases between. This CDR3 comprises 13 residues. From germline, CDR1 is MNHEY and CDR2 SMNVEV (reference sequence). The CDR3 DNA sequence: TGTGCCAGCAGTTTACCCCCCCCTAGCGCGCAGTACTTC. This sequence encodes CASSLPPPSAQYF.

This clonotype has at least ten counts. The chain has TRBV12-3 or TRBV12-4 and TRBJ2-5; no clear D gene. The CDR3 has 14 amino acids. Trimming took 7 bases from V and 2 from J, leaving 14 bases between them. As DNA, the CDR3 is TGTGCCAGCACCGCGCTCTCTCCTCAAGAGACCCAGTACTTC. It specifies CASTALSPQETQYF.

Ten or more counts support this clonotype. The gene calls are TRBV28 and TRBJ1-1; D might be TRBD1 (5 bases). Germline assignment: CDR1 MDHEN and CDR2 SYDVKM. V gave up 3 bases and J gave up 0 bases, with 14 bases separating them. The CDR3 consists of 16 residues. The DNA for the CDR3 is TGTGCCAGCAGTTTGGGGCGGGTGGGTTTGAACACTGAAGCTTTCTTT. This sequence encodes CASSLGRVGLNTEAFF.

This clonotype has ten or more counts. V is TRBV4-1 and J is TRBJ2-2; no clear D. Germline CDR1 and CDR2: MGHRA and YSYEKL. This CDR3 has 14 amino acids. V was clipped by 1 base and J by 3 bases, with 6 bases between them. The CDR3 DNA sequence: TGCGCCAGCAGCCAAGTTTTGCACACCGGGGAGCTGTTTTTT. It codes for CASSQVLHTGELFF.

This clonotype was counted many times. This rearrangement joins TRBV10-3 to TRBJ2-2, with D perhaps given as TRBD1 or TRBD2 (5 bases each). Trimming removed 8 bases from V and 6 bases from J, with 19 bases in between. Per germline, CDR1 ENHRY and CDR2 SYGVKD. This CDR3 contains 15 residues. The CDR3 region has the DNA TGTGCCATCGCCGGGACCGATTTTGGGGCCGGGGAGCTGTTTTTT. Protein sequence: CAIAGTDFGAGELFF.

Ten or more counts support this clonotype. V usage is TRBV9 and J usage is TRBJ2-2; 12 nucleotides match TRBD2. The CDR3 runs 18 residues. Trimming at V came to 3 bases and at J to 0 bases, leaving 6 bases not matched to a gene. In germline, CDR1 is SGDLS, CDR2 YYNGEE. In DNA, the CDR3 is TGTGCCAGCAGCGACGGACTAGCGGGGCACGCGAACACCGGGGAGCTGTTTTTT. It is translated as CASSDGLAGHANTGELFF.

This clonotype was counted a few times. The chain employs TRBV2 and TRBJ2-7, with D unresolved. Looked up from germline, CDR1 is SNHLY and CDR2 is FYNNEI. The CDR3 runs to 12 residues. The ends were cut back, 6 bases at V and 2 bases at J, with 8 bases in the middle. Here the CDR3 DNA reads TGTGCCAGCAGACCTACAGCCTACGAGCAGTACTTC. Its protein product is CASRPTAYEQYF.

This clonotype was counted ten times or more. The V gene is TRBV6-5, the J gene TRBJ2-7; TRBD1 matches at 7 bases. The CDR3 spans 15 residues. The germline CDR1 and CDR2 sequences are MNHEY and SVGAGI. V lost 4 bases, J lost 0 bases, and 6 bases stayed unmatched. The CDR3 sequence: CASSFTGASSYEQYF. The CDR3 DNA reads TGTGCCAGCAGTTTCACAGGGGCTAGCTCCTACGAGCAGTACTTC.

In this sample, this clonotype turned up many times. The rearrangement uses TRBV28 and TRBJ1-1; no definite D call. With 3 bases removed from V and 1 base from J, the gap between germline ends came to 9 bases. In germline, CDR1 is MDHEN, CDR2 SYDVKM. This CDR3 has 14 amino acids. DNA for the CDR3: TGTGCCAGCAGTTTCCAAGGCCCGAACACTGAAGCTTTCTTT. This sequence encodes CASSFQGPNTEAFF.